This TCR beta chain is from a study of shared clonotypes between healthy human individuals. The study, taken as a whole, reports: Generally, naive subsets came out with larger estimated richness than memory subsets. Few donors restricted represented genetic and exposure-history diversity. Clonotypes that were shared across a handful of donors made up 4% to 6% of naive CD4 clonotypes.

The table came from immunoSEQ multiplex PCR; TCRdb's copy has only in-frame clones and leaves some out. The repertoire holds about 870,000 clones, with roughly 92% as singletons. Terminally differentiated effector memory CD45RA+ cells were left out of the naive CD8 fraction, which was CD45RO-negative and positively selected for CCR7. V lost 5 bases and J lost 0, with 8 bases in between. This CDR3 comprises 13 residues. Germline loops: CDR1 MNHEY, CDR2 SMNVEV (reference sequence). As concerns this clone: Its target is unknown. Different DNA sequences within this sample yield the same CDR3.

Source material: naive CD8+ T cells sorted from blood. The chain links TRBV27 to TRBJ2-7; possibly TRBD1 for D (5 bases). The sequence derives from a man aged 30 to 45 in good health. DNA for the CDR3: TGTGCCAGCAGTCCGACAGTCTCCTACGAGCAGTACTTC. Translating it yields CASSPTVSYEQYF.